This T cell receptor beta chain was sequenced during a study of identical twins. TCRdb recomputed calls from the 5' RACE reads with MiXCR, one row per CDR3 protein. The sample lists about 550,000 distinct CDR3 sequences, around 22% occurring once. This clonotype has only a few counts. CDR1 LGHDT and CDR2 YNNKEL come from the germline V gene (reference sequence). Trimming took 1 base from V and 7 from J; bases not matched to a gene: 9. This CDR3 spans 15 amino acids. Separately, the same data were catalogued under a study of yellow fever vaccine responses in identical twins.

The chain combines TRBV3-1 with TRBJ1-2; the match to TRBD1 covers 7 bases. This clonotype was sampled from a woman aged 18-29 years in good health. Input material: CD4+ T cells sorted from blood. The CDR3 reads CASSQARQGSPGYTF. Written as DNA, the CDR3 is TGTGCCAGCAGCCAAGCTAGACAGGGATCCCCTGGCTACACCTTC.